This TCR beta chain was found in a study of shared clonotypes between healthy human individuals. CD8 memory cells included CD45RO+ cells plus CCR7-negative CD45RA+ TemRA cells. Researchers divided each subset's genomic DNA evenly across several immunoSEQ plates. Some clones are missing from TCRdb's copy, which holds only in-frame ones; the method was immunoSEQ multiplex PCR. Among about 110,000 clones listed, 55% to 70% were seen once. Germline V CDR1 and CDR2: SEHNR, FQNEAQ (reference sequence). The junction had 0 bases not matched to a gene; V was cut back by 1 base and J by 1 base. This CDR3 contains 15 residues.

The sample comprised memory CD8+ T cells sorted from blood. As to subset: CD45RO+ cells pooled with CCR7-negative TemRA cells. The chain carries TRBV7-9 and TRBJ2-1; 8 nucleotides align to TRBD1. The sequence was collected from a woman aged 25-40 years in good health. In DNA form, the CDR3 reads TGTGCCAGCAGCTTAGGGACAGGGTCCTACAATGAGCAGTTCTTC. Translated: CASSLGTGSYNEQFF.